The 5 T cell receptor beta chains listed next were all sequenced from one sample in a study of blood T cell repertoires in COVID-19 (dated by TCRdb to 2018 to 2020). Library prep was done by the immunoSEQ multiplex PCR assay. This is the immuneACCESS table as TCRdb keeps it, with only in-frame sequences that have V and J called. A part of the clones is gone; compared with another copy, unresolved V genes explain less than half, and the rest is unexplained. Counted in this sample were approximately 180,000 clones; more than 80% of them appeared once. Around 12% of the sample is taken by the ten largest. The sample taken for sequencing was peripheral blood. These receptors all stem from a woman over 75 with COVID-19, enrolled during active disease.

The gene calls are TRBV24-1 and TRBJ2-1; 11 nucleotides agree with TRBD2. There are 17 residues in the CDR3. Germline CDR1 reads KGHDR; CDR2 reads SFDVKD. Trimming at V came to 4 bases and at J to 4 bases, leaving 8 bases not matched to a gene. The CDR3 sequence: CATSERGTSGFYNEQFF. The CDR3 DNA is TGTGCCACCAGTGAACGAGGGACTAGCGGCTTTTACAATGAGCAGTTCTTC.

The V call is TRBV18, the J call TRBJ2-7; 7 nucleotides agree with TRBD1. Germline CDR1 KGHSH, CDR2 LQKENI. With 5 bases clipped from V and 4 bases from J, the junction kept 11 bases outside the gene matches. The CDR3 totals 15 residues. The CDR3 loop reads CASSGTRGRVYEQYF. The CDR3 bases are TGTGCCAGCTCAGGAACGAGGGGGCGCGTGTACGAGCAGTACTTC.

The rearrangement uses TRBV5-1 and TRBJ2-2; 8 bases map to TRBD1. Germline CDR1 and CDR2: SGHRS and YFSETQ. This CDR3 is built from 14 residues. J lost 1 base, V lost 5 bases, and 1 base had no gene match. This CDR3 is CASRGTGNTGELFF. CDR3 nucleotides: TGCGCCAGCAGGGGGACAGGGAACACCGGGGAGCTGTTTTTT.

The CDR3 protein is CASSQIHPTGEKLFF. CDR3 nucleotides: TGTGCCAGCAGCCAGATACATCCGACGGGGGAAAAACTGTTTTTT. The chain recombines TRBV16 with TRBJ1-4, with no clear D. Trimming took off 3 bases at V and 8 bases at J, with 16 bases between the two ends. Germline CDR1 is KGHSY and CDR2 is FQNENV. The CDR3 is 15 residues long. The full variable domain, its missing parts supplied by reference TRBV16 and TRBJ1-4, is GEEVAQTPKHLVRGEGQKAKLYCAPIKGHSYVFWYQQVLKNEFKFLISFQNENVFDETGMPKERFSAKCLPNSPCSLEIQATKLEDSAVYFCASSQIHPTGEKLFFGSGTQLSVL.

This sequence joins TRBV5-1 and TRBJ2-7; D unresolved. The germline V gene has CDR1 SGHRS and CDR2 YFSETQ. The V end was cut by 0 bases, the J end by 7 bases, with 5 bases between. The CDR3 covers 11 residues. The CDR3 loop reads CASSLGAEQYF. DNA of the CDR3: TGCGCCAGCAGCTTGGGTGCGGAGCAGTACTTC. The full variable domain, with the rest looked up from reference TRBV5-1 and TRBJ2-7, is KAGVTQTPRYLIKTRGQQVTLSCSPISGHRSVSWYQQTPGQGLQFLFEYFSETQRNKGNFPGRFSGRQFSNSRSEMNVSTLELGDSALYLCASSLGAEQYFGPGTRLTVT.